The 13 T cell receptor beta chains presented below share a single source sample, sequenced in a study of control samples from healthy donors and cancer patients. Assay used: immunoSEQ multiplex PCR; TCRdb lists only in-frame clones, some missing. The sample contains over 85,000 clones, under 95% of which appear only once. The sequenced material came from blood. Receptors were obtained from a woman younger than 35 in good health.

This clone occurred once. The V and J genes are TRBV21-1 and TRBJ1-1. TRBV21-1 is noted as a pseudogene. CDR3 size: 20 residues. CDR3 nucleotide sequence: TGTGCCAGCAGCACATCGGGGGAGGTAAGGGCACCCAGGGTGAACACTGAAGCTTTCTTT. Its translation: CASSTSGEVRAPRVNTEAFF.

The gene calls are TRBV19 and TRBJ1-2; possible D gene TRBD1, 5 bases. Per germline, CDR1 LNHDA and CDR2 SQIVND (reference sequence). Between the trimmed V and J ends, which lost 10 bases and 2 bases, there was a span of 17 bases. The CDR3 has 14 residues. CDR3: CATQPGTGNYGYTF. The CDR3 nucleotides are TGTGCCACCCAACCCGGGACTGGGAACTATGGCTACACCTTC.

V is TRBV6-5 and J is TRBJ1-3, with a tentative D call TRBD1 (5 bases). With 6 bases removed from V and 0 bases from J, the gap between germline ends came to 9 bases. The CDR3 contains 14 residues. The germline V gene has CDR1 MNHEY and CDR2 SVGAGI. CDR3: CASRGTDSGNTIYF. CDR3 in DNA: TGTGCCAGCAGGGGGACCGACTCTGGAAACACCATATATTTT.

The chain recombines TRBV28 with TRBJ1-5; no clear D. Trimming removed 3 bases at V and 6 bases at J, with 6 bases between. The germline V gene has CDR1 MDHEN and CDR2 SYDVKM. This CDR3 is 12 amino acids long. CDR3 in DNA: TGTGCCAGCAGTTTGCGGGGTCAGCCCCAGCATTTT. This translates into CASSLRGQPQHF.

This clone was detected only once. CDR3 sequence: CASNQGRSPNTIYF. DNA for the CDR3: TGTGCCAGCAACCAGGGACGGTCGCCGAACACCATATATTTT. The chain links TRBV2 to TRBJ1-3; possible D gene TRBD1, 5 bases. V gave up 7 bases and J gave up 7 bases, with 17 bases separating them. This CDR3 is 14 amino acids long. The V gene's germline CDR1 is SNHLY and CDR2 FYNNEI. Full variable domain (missing parts from reference TRBV2 and TRBJ1-3): EPEVTQTPSHQVTQMGQEVILRCVPISNHLYFYWYRQILGQKVEFLVSFYNNEISEKSEIFDDQFSVERPDGSNFTLKIRSTKLEDSAMYFCASNQGRSPNTIYFGEGSWLTVV.

The J gene is TRBJ2-7, the V gene TRBV19; 8 bases are a match to TRBD1. Germline V gives CDR1 LNHDA, CDR2 SQIVND (reference sequence). The trim removed 3 bases at V and 0 bases at J, leaving 7 bases unmatched. CDR3 length: 16 residues. CDR3 sequence (DNA): TGTGCCAGTAGTATTGACAGGGGTCCCGCCTCCTACGAGCAGTACTTC. This sequence encodes CASSIDRGPASYEQYF.

V usage is TRBV19 and J usage is TRBJ2-5, with D possibly matching TRBD1 (7 bases). This CDR3 spans 15 amino acids. Looked up from germline, CDR1 is LNHDA and CDR2 is SQIVND (reference sequence). The V gene lost 3 bases and the J gene lost 9 bases, with 20 bases spanning the gap. As DNA, the CDR3 is TGTGCCAGTAGTATCGGAGGGACAGCTACTAGGGCCCAGTACTTC. This gives the protein CASSIGGTATRAQYF.

V is TRBV6-5 and J is TRBJ1-3; the D is unclear. The germline V and J ends were trimmed by 6 bases and 0 bases, with 9 bases remaining between them. Germline-derived CDR1 and CDR2 are MNHEY and SVGAGI. This CDR3 is 14 amino acids long. In DNA form, the CDR3 reads TGTGCCAGCAGGCGGACGGGCTCTGGAAACACCATATATTTT. Residues: CASRRTGSGNTIYF.

The V gene is TRBV27, the J gene TRBJ2-3; tentatively, D is TRBD2 (5 bases). The CDR3 runs to 14 residues. Germline lookup yields CDR1 MNHEY and CDR2 SMNVEV (reference sequence). V shed 3 bases and J shed 4 bases, with 11 bases lying between them. As DNA, the CDR3 is TGTGCCAGCAGTTTGATAGCGAACCCAGATACGCAGTATTTT. Protein product: CASSLIANPDTQYF.

The J gene is TRBJ1-6, the V gene TRBV7-8; perhaps TRBD1 as D (5 bases). Looked up from germline, CDR1 is SGHVS and CDR2 is FQNEAQ. This CDR3 is built from 15 residues. V dropped 0 bases and J dropped 6 bases, with 9 bases sitting between them. The CDR3 nucleotides read TGTGCCAGCAGCTTAGCTGGACACCTTAATTCACCCCTCCACTTT. It encodes CASSLAGHLNSPLHF. The entire variable domain, with the rest obtained from reference TRBV7-8 and TRBJ1-6, is as follows: GAGVSQSPRYKVAKRGQDVALRCDPISGHVSLFWYQQALGQGPEFLTYFQNEAQLDKSGLPSDRFFAERPEGSVSTLKIQRTQQEDSAVYLCASSLAGHLNSPLHFGNGTRLTVT.

This clone was detected once. This chain connects TRBV6-4 to TRBJ1-5; 7 bases map to TRBD1. Germline values: CDR1 MRHNA, CDR2 SNTAGT. CDR3 size: 14 residues. The J segment lost 7 bases and the V segment lost 6 bases, leaving 9 bases of the junction unmatched. This CDR3 reads CASSPEGGRQPQHF. The CDR3 nucleotides are TGTGCCAGCAGCCCGGAAGGGGGCCGACAGCCCCAGCATTTT.

The CDR3 sequence is CASTIGKGGRVSQPQHF. CDR3 bases: TGTGCCAGTACCATCGGGAAGGGAGGGCGAGTAAGTCAGCCCCAGCATTTT. V usage is TRBV19 and J usage is TRBJ1-5; no definite D call. The length of the CDR3 is 17 residues. V was shortened by 7 bases and J by 6 bases, with 25 bases between the two germline ends. Germline CDR1 is LNHDA and CDR2 is SQIVND (reference sequence). The full variable domain, its missing parts supplied by reference TRBV19 and TRBJ1-5, is DGGITQSPKYLFRKEGQNVTLSCEQNLNHDAMYWYRQDPGQGLRLIYYSQIVNDFQKGDIAEGYSVSREKKESFPLTVTSAQKNPTAFYLCASTIGKGGRVSQPQHFGDGTRLSIL.

The V and J genes are TRBV5-6 and TRBJ2-1; D not resolved. V lost 2 bases and J lost 8, with 14 bases in between. Germline assignment: CDR1 SGHDT and CDR2 YYEEEE. CDR3 length: 14 amino acids. The CDR3 spells CASSFEPKWDEQFF. In DNA, the CDR3 is TGTGCCAGCAGCTTCGAGCCGAAATGGGATGAGCAGTTCTTC.